Presented here are 10 T cell receptor beta chains from one specimen sequenced in a study of T cell responses to AZD1222 COVID-19 vaccine. The data were produced by immunoSEQ multiplex PCR, yet TCRdb's version contains in-frame clones alone and is incomplete. The sample holds under 85,000 clones, roughly nine tenths seen once. The source was peripheral blood, collected on day 0 of AZD1222 vaccination. These receptors all stem from an adult in good health.

This chain links TRBV5-6 with TRBJ1-2; no clear D. Per the germline V gene, CDR1 is SGHDT and CDR2 is YYEEEE. Trimming left V 1 base short and J 4 bases short, with 8 bases between. The CDR3 has 13 amino acids. The CDR3 sequence is CASSLFGIYGYTF. CDR3 in DNA: TGTGCCAGCAGCTTGTTTGGTATCTATGGCTACACCTTC. Together with reference TRBV5-6 and TRBJ1-2, the CDR3 gives the full variable domain: DAGVTQSPTHLIKTRGQQVTLRCSPKSGHDTVSWYQQALGQGPQFIFQYYEEEERQRGNFPDRFSGHQFPNYSSELNVNALLLGDSALYLCASSLFGIYGYTFGSGTRLTVV.

This chain's CDR3 is CASHGATSGIGEQFF. Here the CDR3 DNA reads TGTGCCAGTCATGGGGCGACTAGCGGGATAGGGGAGCAGTTCTTC. The gene calls are TRBV2 and TRBJ2-1, with TRBD2 identical over 11 bases. The CDR3 loop spans 15 amino acids. CDR1 is SNHLY, CDR2 FYNNEI, per germline. The V gene end was trimmed by 9 bases and the J gene end by 10 bases; junction bases not matched to a gene: 14.

This rearrangement joins TRBV14 to TRBJ2-3, with D possibly being TRBD2 (5 bases). The CDR3 totals 16 residues. Germline V gene sequence: CDR1 SGHDN, CDR2 FVKESK. V was shortened by 4 bases and J by 1 base, with 15 bases between the two germline ends. The CDR3 DNA follows: TGTGCCAGCAGCCTACGAGGGCGTGCGGGCACAGATACGCAGTATTTT. It yields the protein CASSLRGRAGTDTQYF.

The J gene is TRBJ1-1, the V gene TRBV7-9, with D hard to call. The CDR3 spans 13 residues. V dropped 2 bases and J dropped 1 base, with 5 bases sitting between them. Per the germline V gene, CDR1 is SEHNR and CDR2 is FQNEAQ (reference sequence). This CDR3 is CASSLQANTEAFF. CDR3 DNA: TGTGCCAGCAGCTTACAAGCGAACACTGAAGCTTTCTTT.

The rearrangement joins TRBV18 to TRBJ2-3, with D perhaps matching TRBD1 or TRBD2 (6 bases each). CDR3 length: 16 amino acids. Trimming took off 2 bases at V and 0 bases at J, with 12 bases between the two ends. CDR1 is KGHSH, CDR2 LQKENI, per germline. CDR3 sequence (DNA): TGTGCCAGCTCACCAGAGTCGGGGGCGAGCACAGATACGCAGTATTTT. Its protein is CASSPESGASTDTQYF.

The rearrangement joins TRBV11-2 to TRBJ2-7, with a weak D call TRBD1 (5 bases). Per the germline V gene, CDR1 is SGHAT and CDR2 is FQNNGV. Trimming removed 1 base from V and 1 base from J, with 11 bases in between. The CDR3 has 15 amino acids. For the CDR3, the DNA is TGTGCCAGCAGCTTAGGCGGACAAACTTCCTACGAGCAGTACTTC. Its translation: CASSLGGQTSYEQYF.

The chain carries TRBV27 and TRBJ1-2; 7 bases are shared with TRBD1. The J segment lost 3 bases and the V segment lost 8 bases, leaving 9 bases of the junction unmatched. The CDR3 consists of 14 residues. Germline CDR1 MNHEY, CDR2 SMNVEV (reference sequence). CDR3 sequence: CASQSQGGDYGYTF. Written as DNA, the CDR3 is TGTGCCAGCCAAAGCCAGGGGGGGGACTATGGCTACACCTTC.

This rearrangement joins TRBV10-3 to TRBJ2-7; D may be TRBD1 or TRBD2 (5 bases each). CDR3 size: 16 residues. Germline V gene data show CDR1 as ENHRY and CDR2 as SYGVKD. Between the trimmed V and J ends, which lost 3 bases and 3 bases, there was a span of 18 bases. The CDR3 nucleotides read TGTGCCATCAGTGAAAATTACGGGGACCTGAACTACGAGCAGTACTTC. This gives the protein CAISENYGDLNYEQYF.

The genes are TRBV28 and TRBJ1-5; D might be TRBD1 (5 bases). The CDR3 has 15 amino acids. V was cut by 7 bases and J by 7 bases, with 20 bases left in between. The germline CDR1 and CDR2 sequences are MDHEN and SYDVKM. The CDR3 sequence is CASNIDRPRGQPQHF. The CDR3 DNA follows: TGTGCCAGCAACATCGACAGACCCAGAGGACAGCCCCAGCATTTT. Using reference TRBV28 and TRBJ1-5 for the parts outside the CDR3, the full variable domain is DVKVTQSSRYLVKRTGEKVFLECVQDMDHENMFWYRQDPGLGLRLIYFSYDVKMKEKGDIPEGYSVSREKKERFSLILESASTNQTSMYLCASNIDRPRGQPQHFGDGTRLSIL.

The V gene is TRBV14, the J gene TRBJ2-1; tentatively, D is TRBD2 (5 bases). The CDR3 sequence is 16 residues long. Germline CDR1 and CDR2: SGHDN and FVKESK. Trimming cost V 0 bases and J 5 bases, with 14 bases left between them. The CDR3: CASSQETGIRNNEQFF. DNA of the CDR3: TGTGCCAGCAGCCAAGAAACGGGGATAAGGAACAATGAGCAGTTCTTC.